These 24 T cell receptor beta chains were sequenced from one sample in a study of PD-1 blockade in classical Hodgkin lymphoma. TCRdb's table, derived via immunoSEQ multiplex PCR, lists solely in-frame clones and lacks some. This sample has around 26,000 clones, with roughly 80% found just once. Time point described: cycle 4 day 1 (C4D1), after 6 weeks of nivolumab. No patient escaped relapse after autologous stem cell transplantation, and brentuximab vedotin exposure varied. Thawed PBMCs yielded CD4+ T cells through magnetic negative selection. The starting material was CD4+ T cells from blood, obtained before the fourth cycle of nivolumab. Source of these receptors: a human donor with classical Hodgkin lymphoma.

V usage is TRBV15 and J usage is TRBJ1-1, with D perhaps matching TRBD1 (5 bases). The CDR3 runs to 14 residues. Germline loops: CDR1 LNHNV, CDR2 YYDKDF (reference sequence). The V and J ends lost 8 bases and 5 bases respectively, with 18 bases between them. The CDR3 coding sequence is TGTGCCACCTCAAGTGGGGCGCTTAGGACTGAAGCTTTCTTT. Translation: CATSSGALRTEAFF.

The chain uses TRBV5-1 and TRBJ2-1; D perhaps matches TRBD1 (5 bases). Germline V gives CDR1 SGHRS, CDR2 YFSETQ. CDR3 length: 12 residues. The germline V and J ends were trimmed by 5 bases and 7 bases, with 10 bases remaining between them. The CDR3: CASSLAGNEQFF. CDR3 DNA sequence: TGCGCCAGCAGTCTCGCAGGGAATGAGCAGTTCTTC.

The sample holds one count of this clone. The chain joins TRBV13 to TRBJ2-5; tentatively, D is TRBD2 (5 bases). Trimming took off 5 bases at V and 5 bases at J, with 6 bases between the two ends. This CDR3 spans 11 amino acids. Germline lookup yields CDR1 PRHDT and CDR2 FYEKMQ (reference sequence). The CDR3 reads CASSRGETQYF. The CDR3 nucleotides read TGTGCCAGCAGCCGCGGGGAGACCCAGTACTTC.

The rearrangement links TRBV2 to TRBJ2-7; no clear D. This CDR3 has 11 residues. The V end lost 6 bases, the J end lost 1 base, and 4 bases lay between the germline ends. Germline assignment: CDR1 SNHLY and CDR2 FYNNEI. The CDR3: CASRGSYEQYF. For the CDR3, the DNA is TGTGCCAGCAGAGGATCCTACGAGCAGTACTTC. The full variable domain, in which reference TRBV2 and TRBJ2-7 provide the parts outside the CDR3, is EPEVTQTPSHQVTQMGQEVILRCVPISNHLYFYWYRQILGQKVEFLVSFYNNEISEKSEIFDDQFSVERPDGSNFTLKIRSTKLEDSAMYFCASRGSYEQYFGPGTRLTVT.

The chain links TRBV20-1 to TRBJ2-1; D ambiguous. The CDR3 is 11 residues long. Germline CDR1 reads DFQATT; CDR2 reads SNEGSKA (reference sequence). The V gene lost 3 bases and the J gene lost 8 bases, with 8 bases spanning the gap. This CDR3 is CSASVVDEQFF. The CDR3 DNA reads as TGCAGTGCTAGTGTCGTTGATGAGCAGTTCTTC.

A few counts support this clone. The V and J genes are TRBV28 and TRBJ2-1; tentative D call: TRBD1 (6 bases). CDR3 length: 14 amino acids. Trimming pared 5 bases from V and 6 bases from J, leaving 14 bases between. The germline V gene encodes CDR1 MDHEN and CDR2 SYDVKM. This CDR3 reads CASSGTPRGNEQFF. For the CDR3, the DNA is TGTGCCAGCAGTGGGACACCCCGAGGCAATGAGCAGTTCTTC. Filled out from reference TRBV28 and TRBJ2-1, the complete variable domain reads DVKVTQSSRYLVKRTGEKVFLECVQDMDHENMFWYRQDPGLGLRLIYFSYDVKMKEKGDIPEGYSVSREKKERFSLILESASTNQTSMYLCASSGTPRGNEQFFGPGTRLTVL.

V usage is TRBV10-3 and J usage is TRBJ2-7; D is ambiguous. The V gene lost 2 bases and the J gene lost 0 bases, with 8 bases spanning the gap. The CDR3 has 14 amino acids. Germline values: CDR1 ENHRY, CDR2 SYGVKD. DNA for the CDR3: TGTGCCATCAGTGAGGGCTCCAGCTCCTACGAGCAGTACTTC. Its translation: CAISEGSSSYEQYF.

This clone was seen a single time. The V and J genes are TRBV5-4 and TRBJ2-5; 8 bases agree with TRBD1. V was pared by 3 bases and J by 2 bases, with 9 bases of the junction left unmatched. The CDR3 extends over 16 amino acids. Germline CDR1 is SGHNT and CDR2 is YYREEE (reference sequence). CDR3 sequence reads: CASSSGQGGFQETQYF. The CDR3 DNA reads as TGTGCCAGCAGCTCCGGACAGGGAGGTTTTCAAGAGACCCAGTACTTC.

This CDR3 reads CAISVGDGNSPLHF. The CDR3, as DNA: TGTGCCATCAGTGTGGGGGATGGGAATTCACCCCTCCACTTT. The J gene is TRBJ1-6, the V gene TRBV10-3, with D possibly TRBD1 on 5 matching bases. The germline V and J ends were trimmed by 4 bases and 7 bases, with 11 bases remaining between them. The CDR3 has 14 residues. The germline V gene has CDR1 ENHRY and CDR2 SYGVKD.

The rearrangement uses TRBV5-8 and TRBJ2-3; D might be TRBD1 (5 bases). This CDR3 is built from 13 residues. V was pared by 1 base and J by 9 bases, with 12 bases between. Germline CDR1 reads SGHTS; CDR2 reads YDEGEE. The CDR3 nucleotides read TGTGCCAGCAGCTTGCAGGGCCTCGAAACGCAGTATTTT. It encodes CASSLQGLETQYF.

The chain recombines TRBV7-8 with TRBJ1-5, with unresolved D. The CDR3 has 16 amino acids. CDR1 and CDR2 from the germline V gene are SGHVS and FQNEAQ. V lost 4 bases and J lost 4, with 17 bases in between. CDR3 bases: TGTGCCAGCAGCTCGATAATCCTCACAAGTAATCAGCCCCAGCATTTT. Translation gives CASSSIILTSNQPQHF.

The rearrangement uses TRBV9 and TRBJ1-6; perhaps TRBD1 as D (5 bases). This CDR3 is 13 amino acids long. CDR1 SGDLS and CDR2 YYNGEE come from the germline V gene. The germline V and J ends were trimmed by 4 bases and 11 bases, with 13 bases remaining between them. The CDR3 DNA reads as TGTGCCAGCAGCTGGGGGGAGGTGCCACCCCTCCACTTT. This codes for CASSWGEVPPLHF.

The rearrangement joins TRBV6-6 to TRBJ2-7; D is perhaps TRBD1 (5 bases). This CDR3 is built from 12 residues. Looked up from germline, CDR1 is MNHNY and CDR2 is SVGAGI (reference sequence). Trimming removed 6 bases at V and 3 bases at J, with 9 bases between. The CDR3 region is CASRRQSYEQYF. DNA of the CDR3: TGTGCCAGCAGAAGACAGAGCTACGAGCAGTACTTC.

CDR3 sequence reads: CASSLTVRMNEQFF. Written as DNA, the CDR3 is TGTGCCAGCAGCCTAACGGTCAGGATGAATGAGCAGTTCTTC. This rearrangement joins TRBV5-5 to TRBJ2-1, with D unresolved. The CDR3 contains 14 residues. The V gene lost 4 bases and the J gene lost 7 bases, with 15 bases spanning the gap. The germline CDR1 and CDR2 sequences are SGHKS and YYEKEE (reference sequence).

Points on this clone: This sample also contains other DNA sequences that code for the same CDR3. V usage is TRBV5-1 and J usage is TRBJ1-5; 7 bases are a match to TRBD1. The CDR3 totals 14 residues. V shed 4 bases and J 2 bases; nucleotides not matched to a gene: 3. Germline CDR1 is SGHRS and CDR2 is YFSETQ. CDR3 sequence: CASSPGTGNQPQHF. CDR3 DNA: TGCGCCAGCAGCCCCGGGACAGGCAATCAGCCCCAGCATTTT.

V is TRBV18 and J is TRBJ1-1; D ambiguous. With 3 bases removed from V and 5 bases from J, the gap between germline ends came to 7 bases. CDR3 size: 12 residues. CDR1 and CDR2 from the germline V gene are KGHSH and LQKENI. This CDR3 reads CASSPRQTEAFF. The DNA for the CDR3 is TGTGCCAGCTCACCTCGGCAGACTGAAGCTTTCTTT.

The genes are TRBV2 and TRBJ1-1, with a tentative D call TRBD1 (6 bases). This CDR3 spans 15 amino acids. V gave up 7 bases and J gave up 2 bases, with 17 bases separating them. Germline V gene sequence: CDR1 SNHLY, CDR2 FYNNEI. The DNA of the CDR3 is TGTGCCAGCATATATTCCGGGACAATCAACACTGAAGCTTTCTTT. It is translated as CASIYSGTINTEAFF.

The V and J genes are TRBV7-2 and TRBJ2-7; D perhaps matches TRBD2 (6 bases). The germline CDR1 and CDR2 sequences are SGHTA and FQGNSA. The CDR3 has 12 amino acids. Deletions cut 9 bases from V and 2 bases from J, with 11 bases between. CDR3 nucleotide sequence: TGTGCCAGTGGAACTAGCACCTACGAGCAGTACTTC. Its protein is CASGTSTYEQYF. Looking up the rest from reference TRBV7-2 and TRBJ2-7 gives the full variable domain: GAGVSQSPSNKVTEKGKDVELRCDPISGHTALYWYRQSLGQGLEFLIYFQGNSAPDKSGLPSDRFSAERTGGSVSTLTIQRTQQEDSAVYLCASGTSTYEQYFGPGTRLTVT.

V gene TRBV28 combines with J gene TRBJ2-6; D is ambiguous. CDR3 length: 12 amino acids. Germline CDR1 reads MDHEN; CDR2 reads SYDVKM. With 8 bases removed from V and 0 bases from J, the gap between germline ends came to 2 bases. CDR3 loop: CASRSGANVLTF. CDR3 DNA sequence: TGTGCCAGCCGCTCTGGGGCCAACGTCCTGACTTTC.

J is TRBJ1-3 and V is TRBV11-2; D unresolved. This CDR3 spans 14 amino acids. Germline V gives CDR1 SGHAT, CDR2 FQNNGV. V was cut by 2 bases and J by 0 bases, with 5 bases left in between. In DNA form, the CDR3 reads TGTGCCAGCAGCTTACAGAGCTCTGGAAACACCATATATTTT. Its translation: CASSLQSSGNTIYF.

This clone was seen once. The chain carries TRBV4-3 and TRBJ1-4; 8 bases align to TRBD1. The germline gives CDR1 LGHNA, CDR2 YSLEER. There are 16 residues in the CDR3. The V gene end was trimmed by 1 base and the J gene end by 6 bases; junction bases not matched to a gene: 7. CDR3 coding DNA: TGCGCCAGCAGCCAAGGAGGGGGACAGGAGGATGAAAAACTGTTTTTT. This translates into CASSQGGGQEDEKLFF.

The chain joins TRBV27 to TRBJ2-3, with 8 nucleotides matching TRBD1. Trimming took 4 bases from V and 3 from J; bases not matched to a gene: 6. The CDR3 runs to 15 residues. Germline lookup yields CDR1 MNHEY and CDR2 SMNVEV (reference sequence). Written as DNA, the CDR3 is TGTGCCAGCAGTTGGACAGGGTTAGGGACAGATACGCAGTATTTT. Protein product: CASSWTGLGTDTQYF.

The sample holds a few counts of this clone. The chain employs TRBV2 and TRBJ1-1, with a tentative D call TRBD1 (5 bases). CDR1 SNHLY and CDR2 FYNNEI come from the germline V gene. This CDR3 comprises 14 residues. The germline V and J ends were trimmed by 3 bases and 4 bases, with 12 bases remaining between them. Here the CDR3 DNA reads TGTGCCAGCAGTGACAGGGTAGCGGGCACTGAAGCTTTCTTT. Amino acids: CASSDRVAGTEAFF.

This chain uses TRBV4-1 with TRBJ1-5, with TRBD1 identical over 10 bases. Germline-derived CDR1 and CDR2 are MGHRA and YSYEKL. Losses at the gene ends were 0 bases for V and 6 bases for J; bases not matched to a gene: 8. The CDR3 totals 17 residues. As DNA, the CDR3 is TGCGCCAGCAGCCAAGATCTTTGGACAGGGGGATTTCAGCCCCAGCATTTT. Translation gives CASSQDLWTGGFQPQHF.